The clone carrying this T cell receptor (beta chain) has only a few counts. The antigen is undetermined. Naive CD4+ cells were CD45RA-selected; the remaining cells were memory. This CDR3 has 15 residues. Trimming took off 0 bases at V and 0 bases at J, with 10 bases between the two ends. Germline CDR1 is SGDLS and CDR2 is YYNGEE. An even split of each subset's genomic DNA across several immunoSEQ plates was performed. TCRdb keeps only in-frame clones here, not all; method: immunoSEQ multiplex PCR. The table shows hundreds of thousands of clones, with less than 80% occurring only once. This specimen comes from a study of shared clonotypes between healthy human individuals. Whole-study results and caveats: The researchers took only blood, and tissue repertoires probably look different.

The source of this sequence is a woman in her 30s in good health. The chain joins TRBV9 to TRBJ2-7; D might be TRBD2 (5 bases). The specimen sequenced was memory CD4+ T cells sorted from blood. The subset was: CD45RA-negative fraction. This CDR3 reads CASSVGLGSSYEQYF. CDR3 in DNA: TGTGCCAGCAGCGTAGGACTGGGGAGCTCCTACGAGCAGTACTTC.